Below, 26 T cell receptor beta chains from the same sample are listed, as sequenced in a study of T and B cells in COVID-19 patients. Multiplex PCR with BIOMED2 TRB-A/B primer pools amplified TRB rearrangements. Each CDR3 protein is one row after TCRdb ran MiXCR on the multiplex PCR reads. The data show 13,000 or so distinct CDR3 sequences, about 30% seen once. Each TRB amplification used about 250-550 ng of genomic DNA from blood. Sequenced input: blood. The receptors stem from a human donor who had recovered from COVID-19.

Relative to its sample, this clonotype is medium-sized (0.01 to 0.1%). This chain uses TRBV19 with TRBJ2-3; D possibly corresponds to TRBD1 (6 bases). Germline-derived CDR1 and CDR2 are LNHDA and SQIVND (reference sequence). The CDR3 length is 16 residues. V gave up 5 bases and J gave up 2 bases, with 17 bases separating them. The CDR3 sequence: CASSSSGTTPTDTQYF. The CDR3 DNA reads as TGTGCCAGTAGTTCCTCCGGGACAACCCCCACAGATACGCAGTATTTT.

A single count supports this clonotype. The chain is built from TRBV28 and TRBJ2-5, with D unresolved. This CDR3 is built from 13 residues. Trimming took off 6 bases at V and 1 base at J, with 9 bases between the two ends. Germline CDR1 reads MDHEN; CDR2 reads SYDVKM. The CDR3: CASSDSAQETQYF. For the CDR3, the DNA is TGTGCCAGCAGCGACTCGGCCCAAGAGACCCAGTACTTC.

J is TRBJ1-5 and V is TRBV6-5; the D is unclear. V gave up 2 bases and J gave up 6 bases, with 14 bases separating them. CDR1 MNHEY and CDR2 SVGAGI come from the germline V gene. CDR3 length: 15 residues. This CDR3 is CASSYQGSSAQPQHF. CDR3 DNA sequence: TGTGCCAGCAGTTACCAAGGCAGTTCGGCTCAGCCCCAGCATTTT.

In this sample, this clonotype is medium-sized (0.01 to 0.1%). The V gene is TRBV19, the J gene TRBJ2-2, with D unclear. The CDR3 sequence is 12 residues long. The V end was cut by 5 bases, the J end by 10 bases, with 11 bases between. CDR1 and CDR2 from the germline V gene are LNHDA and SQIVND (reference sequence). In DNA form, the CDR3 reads TGTGCCAGTAGTCCCTACCGAGAGGAGCTGTTTTTT. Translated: CASSPYREELFF.

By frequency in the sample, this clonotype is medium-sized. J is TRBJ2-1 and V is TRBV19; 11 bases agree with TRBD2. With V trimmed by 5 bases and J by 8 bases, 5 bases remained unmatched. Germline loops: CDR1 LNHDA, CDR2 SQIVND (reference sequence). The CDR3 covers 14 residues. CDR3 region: CASSLTSGNYEQFF. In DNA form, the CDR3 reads TGTGCCAGTAGTCTGACTAGCGGGAACTATGAGCAGTTCTTC.

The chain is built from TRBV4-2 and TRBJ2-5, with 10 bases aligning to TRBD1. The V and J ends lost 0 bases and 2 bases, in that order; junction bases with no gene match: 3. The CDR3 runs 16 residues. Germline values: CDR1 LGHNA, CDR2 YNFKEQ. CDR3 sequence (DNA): TGTGCCAGCAGCCAAGATGGACAGGGGGGACAAGAGACCCAGTACTTC. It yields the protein CASSQDGQGGQETQYF.

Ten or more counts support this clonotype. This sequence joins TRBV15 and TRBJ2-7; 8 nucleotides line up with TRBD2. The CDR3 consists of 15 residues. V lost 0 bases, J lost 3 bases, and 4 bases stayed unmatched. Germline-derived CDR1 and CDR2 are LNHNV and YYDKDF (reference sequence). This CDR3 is CATSRDNAGGYEQYF. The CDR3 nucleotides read TGTGCCACCAGCAGAGATAACGCGGGAGGCTACGAGCAGTACTTC.

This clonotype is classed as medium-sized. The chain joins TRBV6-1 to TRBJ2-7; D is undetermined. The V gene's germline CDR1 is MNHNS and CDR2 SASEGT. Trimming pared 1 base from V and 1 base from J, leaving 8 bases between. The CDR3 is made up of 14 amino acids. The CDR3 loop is CASSEVAGSYEQYF. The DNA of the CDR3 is TGTGCCAGCAGTGAAGTAGCAGGTTCCTACGAGCAGTACTTC.

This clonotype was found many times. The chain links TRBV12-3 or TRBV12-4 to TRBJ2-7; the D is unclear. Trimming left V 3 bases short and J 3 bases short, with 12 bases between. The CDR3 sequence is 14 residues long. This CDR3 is CASSFIGPLYEQYF. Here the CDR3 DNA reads TGTGCCAGCAGTTTCATTGGCCCTCTCTACGAGCAGTACTTC.

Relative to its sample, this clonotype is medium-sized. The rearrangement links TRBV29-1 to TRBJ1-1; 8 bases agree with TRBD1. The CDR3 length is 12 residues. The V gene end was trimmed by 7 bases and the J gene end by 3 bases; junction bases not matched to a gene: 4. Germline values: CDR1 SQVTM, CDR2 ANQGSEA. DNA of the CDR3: TGCAGCGCCCCAGGGGGCTACACTGAAGCTTTCTTT. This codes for CSAPGGYTEAFF.

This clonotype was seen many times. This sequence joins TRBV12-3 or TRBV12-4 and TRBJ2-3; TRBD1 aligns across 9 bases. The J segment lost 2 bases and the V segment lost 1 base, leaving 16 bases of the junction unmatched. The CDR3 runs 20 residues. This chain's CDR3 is CASSLVDRGAKWVPTDTQYF. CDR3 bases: TGTGCCAGCAGTTTAGTAGACAGGGGGGCCAAGTGGGTGCCCACAGATACGCAGTATTTT.

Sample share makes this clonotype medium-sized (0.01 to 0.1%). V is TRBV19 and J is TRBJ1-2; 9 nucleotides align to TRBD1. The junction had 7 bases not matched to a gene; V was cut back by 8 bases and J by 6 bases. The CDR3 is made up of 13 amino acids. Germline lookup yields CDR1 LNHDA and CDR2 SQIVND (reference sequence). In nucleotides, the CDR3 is TGTGCCAGTGGAATACAGGGGGCTGATGGCTACACCTTC. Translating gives CASGIQGADGYTF.

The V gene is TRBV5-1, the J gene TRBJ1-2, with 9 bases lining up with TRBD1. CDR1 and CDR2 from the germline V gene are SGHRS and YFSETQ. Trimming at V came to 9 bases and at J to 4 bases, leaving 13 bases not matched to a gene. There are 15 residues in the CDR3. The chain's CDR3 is CATDPDGQGSYGYTF. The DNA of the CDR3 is TGCGCCACTGATCCGGACGGACAGGGGAGCTATGGCTACACCTTC.

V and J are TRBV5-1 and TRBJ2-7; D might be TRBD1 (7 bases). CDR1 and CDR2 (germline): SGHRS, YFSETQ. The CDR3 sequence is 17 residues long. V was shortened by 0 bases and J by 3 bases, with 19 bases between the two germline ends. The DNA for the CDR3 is TGCGCCAGCAGCTTGGGTCCTGGGGGGACAGTCAACTACGAGCAGTACTTC. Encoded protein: CASSLGPGGTVNYEQYF.

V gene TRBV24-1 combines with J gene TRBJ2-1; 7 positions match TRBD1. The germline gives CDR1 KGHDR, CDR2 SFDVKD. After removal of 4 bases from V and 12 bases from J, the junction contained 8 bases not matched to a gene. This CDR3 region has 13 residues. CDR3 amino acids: CATSEQGVRAQFF. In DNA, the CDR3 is TGTGCCACCAGTGAGCAGGGGGTACGGGCGCAGTTCTTC.

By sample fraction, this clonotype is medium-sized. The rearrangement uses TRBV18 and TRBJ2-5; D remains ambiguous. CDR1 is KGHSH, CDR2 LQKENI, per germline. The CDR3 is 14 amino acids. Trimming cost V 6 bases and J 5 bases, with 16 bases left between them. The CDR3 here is CASSEIIRVETQYF. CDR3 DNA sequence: TGTGCCAGCTCTGAAATAATTCGGGTGGAGACCCAGTACTTC.

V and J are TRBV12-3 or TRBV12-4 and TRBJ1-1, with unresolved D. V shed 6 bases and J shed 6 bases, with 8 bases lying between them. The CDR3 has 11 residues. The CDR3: CASSVYAEAFF. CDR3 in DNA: TGTGCCAGCAGCGTATACGCTGAAGCTTTCTTT.

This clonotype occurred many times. The CDR3 DNA reads as TGTGCCAGCTCCCCCTCCGATACGCAGTATTTT. It specifies CASSPSDTQYF. This chain uses TRBV18 with TRBJ2-3, with D hard to call. This CDR3 spans 11 amino acids. Trimming removed 6 bases at V and 6 bases at J, with 7 bases between. Germline V lookup: CDR1 KGHSH, CDR2 LQKENI. Full variable domain (rest looked up from reference TRBV18 and TRBJ2-3): NAGVMQNPRHLVRRRGQEARLRCSPMKGHSHVYWYRQLPEEGLKFMVYLQKENIIDESGMPKERFSAEFPKEGPSILRIQQVVRGDSAAYFCASSPSDTQYFGPGTRLTVL.

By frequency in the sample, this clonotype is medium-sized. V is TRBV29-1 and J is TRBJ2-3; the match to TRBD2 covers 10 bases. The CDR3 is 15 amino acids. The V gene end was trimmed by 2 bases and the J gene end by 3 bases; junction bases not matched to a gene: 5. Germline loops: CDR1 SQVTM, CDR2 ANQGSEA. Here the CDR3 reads CSVESTSGTTDTQYF. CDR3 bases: TGCAGCGTTGAAAGTACTAGCGGGACAACAGATACGCAGTATTTT.

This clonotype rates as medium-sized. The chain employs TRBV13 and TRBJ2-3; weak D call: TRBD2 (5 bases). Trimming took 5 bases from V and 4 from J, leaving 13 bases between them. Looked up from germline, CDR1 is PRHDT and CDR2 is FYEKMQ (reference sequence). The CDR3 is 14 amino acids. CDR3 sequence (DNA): TGTGCCAGCAGCCCCTCGGGATGGGCAGATACGCAGTATTTT. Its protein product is CASSPSGWADTQYF.

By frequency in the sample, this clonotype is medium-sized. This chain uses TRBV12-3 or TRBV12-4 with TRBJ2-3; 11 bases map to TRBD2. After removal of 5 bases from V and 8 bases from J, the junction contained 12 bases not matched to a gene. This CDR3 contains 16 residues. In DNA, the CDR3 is TGTGCCAGCAGTATCGGGACTAGCGGTGCGAAGGGTACGCAGTATTTT. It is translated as CASSIGTSGAKGTQYF.

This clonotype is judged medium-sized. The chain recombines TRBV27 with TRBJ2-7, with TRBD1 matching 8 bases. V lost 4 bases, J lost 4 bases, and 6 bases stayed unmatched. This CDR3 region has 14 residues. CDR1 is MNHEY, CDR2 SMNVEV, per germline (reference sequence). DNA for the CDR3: TGTGCCAGCAGTTGGACAGGGCCGGGTTACGAGCAGTACTTC. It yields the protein CASSWTGPGYEQYF.

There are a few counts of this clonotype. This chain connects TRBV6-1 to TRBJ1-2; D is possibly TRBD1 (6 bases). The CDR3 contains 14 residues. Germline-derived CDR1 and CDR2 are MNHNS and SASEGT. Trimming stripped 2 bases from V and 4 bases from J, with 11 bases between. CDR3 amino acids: CASSERGRGYGYTF. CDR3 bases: TGTGCCAGCAGTGAACGGGGCAGGGGCTATGGCTACACCTTC.

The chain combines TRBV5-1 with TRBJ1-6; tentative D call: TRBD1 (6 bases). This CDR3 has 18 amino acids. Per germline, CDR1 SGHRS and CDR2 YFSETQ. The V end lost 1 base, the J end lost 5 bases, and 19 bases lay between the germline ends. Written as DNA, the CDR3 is TGCGCCAGCAGCTTGAGGGGGGCCGGGGCAAACGATAATTCACCCCTCCACTTT. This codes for CASSLRGAGANDNSPLHF.

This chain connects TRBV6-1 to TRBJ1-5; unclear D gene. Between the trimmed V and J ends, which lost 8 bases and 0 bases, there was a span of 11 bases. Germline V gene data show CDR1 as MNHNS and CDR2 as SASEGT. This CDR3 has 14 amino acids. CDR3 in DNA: TGTGCCAGCGGTAGGGAGCCTAGCAATCAGCCCCAGCATTTT. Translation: CASGREPSNQPQHF.

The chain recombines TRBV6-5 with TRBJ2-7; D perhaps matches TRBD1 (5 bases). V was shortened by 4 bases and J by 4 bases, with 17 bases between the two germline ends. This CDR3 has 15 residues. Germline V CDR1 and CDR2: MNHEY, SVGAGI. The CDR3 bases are TGTGCCAGCAGTTCCCCAGGGTTACTGATTTACGAGCAGTACTTC. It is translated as CASSSPGLLIYEQYF.